Listed below are T cell receptor beta chains from one sample, sequenced in a study of blood T cell repertoires in COVID-19. Assay used: immunoSEQ multiplex PCR; TCRdb lists only in-frame clones, some missing. Counted here are about 150,000 clones, approximately 80% occurring once; the ten biggest clones make up about 15%. The sample taken for sequencing was peripheral blood. The receptors were gathered from a woman aged 80 or over with acute or convalescent COVID-19. The CDR3 runs from the conserved cysteine through the conserved F or W. D genes are given only for firm matches. Where a row states a size, it is once, few, many or the class of an expanded clone; other rows omit it.

d_gene: NA; abundance: few; j_gene: TRBJ1-2; v_gene: TRBV29-1; CDR3nt: TGCAGCGTTGATTCGCCCAGGGGCTATGGCTACACCTTC; CDR3aa: CSVDSPRGYGYTF
d_gene: TRBD2; abundance: NA; j_gene: TRBJ2-3; v_gene: TRBV5-4; CDR3nt: TGTGCCAGCAGCTTAACTAGCGGGAGTGGAGATACGCAGTATTTT; CDR3aa: CASSLTSGSGDTQYF
d_gene: TRBD2; abundance: NA; j_gene: TRBJ2-3; v_gene: TRBV5-1; CDR3nt: TGCGCCAGCAGCTGGATAGCGGGAGGCACAGATACGCAGTATTTT; CDR3aa: CASSWIAGGTDTQYF
d_gene: NA; abundance: NA; j_gene: TRBJ2-5; v_gene: TRBV2; CDR3nt: TGTGCCAGCAGGAAGCAGGGGACGCAAGAGACCCAGTACTTC; CDR3aa: CASRKQGTQETQYF
d_gene: NA; abundance: NA; j_gene: TRBJ1-1; v_gene: TRBV3-1/TRBV3-2; CDR3nt: TGTGCCAGCAGCCAATTCTACGGGACGGGCGGGGCTACTGAAGCTTTCTTT; CDR3aa: CASSQFYGTGGATEAFF
d_gene: NA; abundance: NA; j_gene: TRBJ1-5; v_gene: TRBV30; CDR3nt: TGTGCCTGGAGTCGAGGACAGAATCAGCCCCAGCATTTT; CDR3aa: CAWSRGQNQPQHF
d_gene: TRBD1; abundance: NA; j_gene: TRBJ1-6; v_gene: TRBV5-1; CDR3nt: TGCGCCAGCAGCCCGGACAGGGTCTATAATTCACCCCTCCACTTT; CDR3aa: CASSPDRVYNSPLHF
d_gene: NA; abundance: NA; j_gene: TRBJ2-1; v_gene: TRBV30; CDR3nt: TGTGCCTGGACCTCGCGCAATGAGCAGTTCTTC; CDR3aa: CAWTSRNEQFF
d_gene: TRBD1; abundance: few; j_gene: TRBJ1-2; v_gene: TRBV6-5; CDR3nt: TGTGCCAGCAGTTACTCGACAGGGATCTATGGCTACACCTTC; CDR3aa: CASSYSTGIYGYTF
d_gene: NA; abundance: once; j_gene: TRBJ1-2; v_gene: TRBV5-6; CDR3nt: TGTGCCAGCAGCTTGGCGAGACAGTTCTATGGCTACACCTTC; CDR3aa: CASSLARQFYGYTF
d_gene: NA; abundance: NA; j_gene: TRBJ1-4; v_gene: TRBV19; CDR3nt: TGTGCCAGTAGTATAGTGGCGGCCGCTAATGAAAAACTGTTTTTT; CDR3aa: CASSIVAAANEKLFF
d_gene: NA; abundance: NA; j_gene: TRBJ2-5; v_gene: TRBV7-7; CDR3nt: TGTGCTAGCAGCTTATCGGGGGAGCGGGAGACCCAGTACTTC; CDR3aa: CASSLSGERETQYF
d_gene: NA; abundance: few; j_gene: TRBJ2-5; v_gene: TRBV6-5; CDR3nt: TGTGCCAGCAGTTCAGGGGAGACCCAGTACTTC; CDR3aa: CASSSGETQYF
d_gene: NA; abundance: few; j_gene: TRBJ1-2; v_gene: TRBV9; CDR3nt: TGTGCCAGCAGCGTTAGTTGGGGAGACGGCTACACCTTC; CDR3aa: CASSVSWGDGYTF
d_gene: TRBD2; abundance: NA; j_gene: TRBJ2-5; v_gene: TRBV30; CDR3nt: TGTGCTTGTAGGCGGGAGGCCTTTAAGACCCAGTACTTC; CDR3aa: CACRREAFKTQYF
d_gene: NA; abundance: NA; j_gene: TRBJ1-1; v_gene: TRBV5-1; CDR3nt: TGCGCCAGCAGCTTGGCCAGCCAGGCGGGGGGGTCCGCTTTCTTT; CDR3aa: CASSLASQAGGSAFF
d_gene: NA; abundance: NA; j_gene: TRBJ1-2; v_gene: TRBV19; CDR3nt: TGTGCCAGTAGTATAGCTCGCTATGGCTACACCTTC; CDR3aa: CASSIARYGYTF
d_gene: NA; abundance: NA; j_gene: TRBJ1-5; v_gene: TRBV3-1/TRBV3-2; CDR3nt: TGTGCCAGCAGCCAAGATGGAGCCGGGAGAGGGAATCAGCCCCAGCATTTT; CDR3aa: CASSQDGAGRGNQPQHF
d_gene: NA; abundance: NA; j_gene: TRBJ2-1; v_gene: TRBV11-1; CDR3nt: TGTGCCAGCAGCTTAGCCGAGGGTAGTGGTCAGTTCTTC; CDR3aa: CASSLAEGSGQFF
d_gene: NA; abundance: few; j_gene: TRBJ2-1; v_gene: TRBV10-1; CDR3nt: TGCGCCAGCAGCGGAACTGATGAGGGGGGGTCCTACAATGAGCAGTTCTTC; CDR3aa: CASSGTDEGGSYNEQFF
d_gene: TRBD1; abundance: NA; j_gene: TRBJ2-5; v_gene: TRBV18; CDR3nt: TGTGCCAGCTCACCATCGGACAGGGGTTGGGAGACCCAGTACTTC; CDR3aa: CASSPSDRGWETQYF
d_gene: TRBD1; abundance: NA; j_gene: TRBJ1-1; v_gene: TRBV6-5; CDR3nt: TGTGCCAGCAGTCCCAGGGGGCTTGGGGACACTGAAGCTTTCTTT; CDR3aa: CASSPRGLGDTEAFF
d_gene: TRBD1; abundance: NA; j_gene: TRBJ1-2; v_gene: TRBV14; CDR3nt: TGTGCCAGCAGCCAACCTGGCGGGCAGGGGGATGGCTACACCTTC; CDR3aa: CASSQPGGQGDGYTF
d_gene: TRBD1; abundance: NA; j_gene: TRBJ1-6; v_gene: TRBV27; CDR3nt: TGTGCCAGCAGTTTGACAGGGGGGACACCCCTCCACTTT; CDR3aa: CASSLTGGTPLHF
d_gene: NA; abundance: NA; j_gene: TRBJ2-7; v_gene: TRBV12-3/TRBV12-4; CDR3nt: TGTGCCAGCACCCGCGGAACTACCTACGAGCAGTACTTC; CDR3aa: CASTRGTTYEQYF
d_gene: TRBD1; abundance: few; j_gene: TRBJ1-2; v_gene: TRBV12-3/TRBV12-4; CDR3nt: TGTGCCAGCACCACGACAGGGGACGGAGGCTACACCTTC; CDR3aa: CASTTTGDGGYTF
d_gene: NA; abundance: NA; j_gene: TRBJ1-4; v_gene: TRBV19; CDR3nt: TGTGCCACAAAAGCCCGGGCCCGGGGTGAAAAACTGTTTTTT; CDR3aa: CATKARARGEKLFF
d_gene: TRBD2; abundance: NA; j_gene: TRBJ2-3; v_gene: TRBV19; CDR3nt: TGTGCCAGTAGTATGAGGCTAGCGGGAGGGCCGATAGATACGCAGTATTTT; CDR3aa: CASSMRLAGGPIDTQYF
d_gene: NA; abundance: NA; j_gene: TRBJ2-1; v_gene: TRBV6-6; CDR3nt: TGTGCCAGCGAAGGGGGACGTAGCTCCTACAATGAGCAGTTCTTC; CDR3aa: CASEGGRSSYNEQFF
d_gene: NA; abundance: NA; j_gene: TRBJ2-6; v_gene: TRBV5-1; CDR3nt: TGCGCCAGCAGCTTGGGCGGTTTCTCTGGGGCCAACGTCCTGACTTTC; CDR3aa: CASSLGGFSGANVLTF
d_gene: NA; abundance: NA; j_gene: TRBJ1-2; v_gene: TRBV18; CDR3nt: TGTGCCAGCTCACCACCTTCAGGGTTTGGCTACACCTTC; CDR3aa: CASSPPSGFGYTF
d_gene: NA; abundance: NA; j_gene: TRBJ2-5; v_gene: TRBV19; CDR3nt: TGTGCCAGTAGTATAGGGCGGGGAGTAAAGACCCAGTACTTC; CDR3aa: CASSIGRGVKTQYF